This TCR beta chain comes out of a study of blood T cell repertoires in COVID-19. Measured with immunoSEQ multiplex PCR; TCRdb has only the in-frame clones, and not every one. The sample has 40,000 to 45,000 clones, over 75% seen once. Sequencing was carried out using peripheral blood. The TCR comes from a human donor in a cohort sampled during active COVID-19.

CDR3: CASSVATGTYGYTF. DNA of the CDR3: TGTGCCAGCAGCGTAGCGACAGGGACCTATGGCTACACCTTC. The chain recombines TRBV9 with TRBJ1-2, with 7 positions matching TRBD1. Germline V gene sequence: CDR1 SGDLS, CDR2 YYNGEE. The CDR3 contains 14 residues. Trimming cost V 0 bases and J 4 bases; bases outside gene matches: 3.